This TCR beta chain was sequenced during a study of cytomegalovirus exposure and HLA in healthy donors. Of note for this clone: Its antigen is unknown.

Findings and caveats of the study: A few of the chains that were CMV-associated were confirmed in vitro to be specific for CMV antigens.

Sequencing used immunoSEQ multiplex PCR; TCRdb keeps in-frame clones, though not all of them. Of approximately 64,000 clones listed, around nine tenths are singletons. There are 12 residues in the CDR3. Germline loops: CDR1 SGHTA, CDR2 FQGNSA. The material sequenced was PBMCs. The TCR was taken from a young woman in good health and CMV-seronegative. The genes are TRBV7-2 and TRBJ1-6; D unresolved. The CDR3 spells CAGGWDNSPLHF. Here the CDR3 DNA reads TGTGCTGGAGGATGGGATAATTCACCCCTCCACTTT.